This T cell receptor beta chain stems from a study of a mutant IDH1 vaccine in newly diagnosed glioma. Study-wide background: The patients received vaccinations eight times, in weeks 1, 3, 5, 7, 11, 15, 19 and 23. Regarding the study as a whole: Across multiple MHC alleles, almost 95% of patients had vaccine-induced responses.

Germline V lookup: CDR1 SGHNT, CDR2 YENEEA. The CDR3 sequence is 15 residues long. V was trimmed by 5 bases and J by 6 bases, leaving 17 bases between them. Time point denoted: week 23, last vaccination. One vaccine dose held 300 ug of mutant IDH1 20-mer peptide and came with topical imiquimod. Assay: immunoSEQ multiplex PCR; the TCRdb copy retains only in-frame clones and omits some. Altogether tens of thousands of clones are present, roughly 85% being singletons, with the ten largest covering 2% to 2.5%. As for this clone: The antigen remains unidentified.

This sequence originates from a man aged 25 to 40 with glioma. Some clones in this sample may be carry-over from other donors' samples. The sample consisted of PBMCs, taken from a glioma patient whose treatment included an IDH1 peptide vaccine. J is TRBJ2-1 and V is TRBV11-3; D tentatively reads TRBD1 or TRBD2 (7 bases each). In nucleotides, the CDR3 is TGTGCCAGCAGCCAGGGGGGGGCCGGGTTCAATGAGCAGTTCTTC. It encodes CASSQGGAGFNEQFF. Full variable domain (rest looked up from reference TRBV11-3 and TRBJ2-1): EAGVVQSPRYKIIEKKQPVAFWCNPISGHNTLYWYLQNLGQGPELLIRYENEEAVDDSQLPKDRFSAERLKGVDSTLKIQPAELGDSAVYLCASSQGGAGFNEQFFGPGTRLTVL.